A selection of T cell receptor beta chains follows, all from one sample in a study of cytomegalovirus exposure and HLA in healthy donors. Here immunoSEQ multiplex PCR was the method, and the copy in TCRdb shows in-frame clones only, minus some. The repertoire holds about 160,000 clones, with 95% to 96% as singletons. Sample: PBMCs. These receptors were taken from a woman under 30 in good health and CMV-seronegative. The CDR3 runs from the conserved cysteine through the conserved F or W. A D gene is named only where the DNA matches it firmly. Size is stated for part of the rows, as once, few or many counts, or as a class when the clone is expanded.

size,V,J,D,length,CDR3,DNA
-,TRBV7-2,TRBJ2-1,TRBD2,15,CASSSRLAGDSEQFF,TGTGCCAGCAGCTCTCGACTAGCGGGGGACAGTGAGCAGTTCTTC
-,TRBV13,TRBJ2-3,TRBD2,17,CASSLGPRTSGGGTQYF,TGTGCCAGCAGCTTAGGGCCTCGGACTAGCGGGGGTGGTACGCAGTATTTT
once,TRBV6-5,TRBJ2-2,-,13,CASSYEGAGELFF,TGTGCCAGCAGTTACGAGGGGGCCGGGGAGCTGTTTTTT
once,TRBV27,TRBJ1-2,-,13,CASSGESNYGYTF,TGTGCCAGCAGTGGGGAGTCTAACTATGGCTACACCTTC
-,TRBV9,TRBJ2-2,-,12,CASTPFSGLLFF,TGTGCCAGCACCCCGTTCTCGGGACTGCTGTTTTTT
-,TRBV25-1,TRBJ1-1,-,13,CASSESTATLAFF,TGTGCCAGCAGTGAGTCGACAGCGACGTTGGCTTTCTTT
once,TRBV9,TRBJ2-1,TRBD2,15,CASSATGGPYNEQFF,TGTGCCAGCAGCGCCACGGGGGGGCCCTACAATGAGCAGTTCTTC
-,TRBV18,TRBJ2-1,-,16,CASQYSERNSYNEQFF,TGTGCCAGCCAATACTCCGAGCGGAACTCCTACAATGAGCAGTTCTTC
-,TRBV5-6,TRBJ1-2,-,15,CASSLVGTQNYGYTF,TGTGCCAGCAGCTTGGTAGGGACACAGAATTATGGCTACACCTTC
once,TRBV6-6,TRBJ1-1,-,15,CASSSPGGMGTEAFF,TGTGCCAGCAGCTCCCCGGGGGGGATGGGTACTGAAGCTTTCTTT
once,TRBV5-1,TRBJ2-1,TRBD2,13,CASSLGLYNEQFF,TGCGCCAGCAGCCTGGGACTATACAATGAGCAGTTCTTC
-,TRBV19,TRBJ1-2,TRBD1,17,CASSIVVRQGANYGYTF,TGTGCCAGTAGTATAGTAGTCCGACAGGGGGCTAACTATGGCTACACCTTC
-,TRBV5-1,TRBJ2-2,TRBD1,16,CASSLGGGKNTGELFF,TGCGCCAGCAGCTTGGGAGGGGGCAAGAACACCGGGGAGCTGTTTTTT
-,TRBV18,TRBJ2-6,TRBD2,19,CASSPLPLAGGSGANVLTF,TGTGCCAGCTCACCACTTCCACTAGCGGGGGGATCCGGGGCCAACGTCCTGACTTTC
-,TRBV11-2,TRBJ1-2,TRBD1,16,CASSLAPGGMDYGYTF,TGTGCCAGCAGCTTAGCCCCAGGGGGCATGGACTATGGCTACACCTTC
-,TRBV19,TRBJ2-3,-,14,CASSIQSGADTQYF,TGTGCCAGTAGTATCCAGAGTGGAGCAGATACGCAGTATTTT
-,TRBV7-2,TRBJ2-7,TRBD1,13,CASSTGQRYEQYF,TGTGCCAGCAGCACGGGACAGCGTTACGAGCAGTACTTC
-,TRBV10-3,TRBJ2-7,TRBD1,17,CAISAGQGEEGTYEQYF,TGTGCCATCAGTGCGGGACAGGGTGAAGAGGGGACCTACGAGCAGTACTTC
-,TRBV5-1,TRBJ2-7,TRBD1,15,CASSRTGQGEGEQYF,TGCGCCAGCAGCAGGACGGGACAGGGAGAGGGAGAGCAGTACTTC
-,TRBV27,TRBJ1-2,TRBD1,13,CASSLGGGDGYTF,TGTGCCAGCAGTTTAGGAGGGGGCGATGGCTACACCTTC
-,TRBV6-5,TRBJ2-7,TRBD1,16,CASSYHRRDRGHEQYF,TGTGCCAGCAGTTACCATCGCCGGGACAGGGGCCACGAGCAGTACTTC
-,TRBV6-1,TRBJ1-5,-,14,CASSEAGGVQPQHF,TGTGCCAGCAGTGAAGCAGGGGGAGTTCAGCCCCAGCATTTT
-,TRBV2,TRBJ2-5,TRBD2,15,CASMGLAGGTVTQYF,TGTGCCAGCATGGGACTAGCGGGGGGTACTGTGACCCAGTACTTC
-,TRBV10-3,TRBJ2-3,-,16,CAISPRTADNTDTQYF,TGTGCCATCAGTCCCCGTACGGCGGATAACACAGATACGCAGTATTTT
few,TRBV30,TRBJ2-2,-,11,CAWNGIGELFF,TGTGCCTGGAACGGGATCGGGGAGCTGTTTTTT
-,TRBV6-6,TRBJ2-2,TRBD1,13,CASSLRDSGELFF,TGTGCCAGCAGTCTCCGGGACAGCGGGGAGCTGTTTTTT
-,TRBV9,TRBJ2-3,TRBD2,15,CASSVGTSGGYTQYF,TGTGCCAGCAGCGTAGGGACTAGCGGGGGGTATACGCAGTATTTT
-,TRBV9,TRBJ2-3,TRBD2,16,CASSAGLVPSTDTQYF,TGTGCCAGCAGCGCCGGACTAGTCCCTAGCACAGATACGCAGTATTTT
-,TRBV21-1,TRBJ2-7,-,18,CASSPLSNRDRSSYEQYF,TGTGCCAGCAGCCCTCTCTCCAACCGGGACAGGTCCTCCTACGAGCAGTACTTC
-,TRBV5-6,TRBJ1-2,TRBD1,16,CASSSTGESEVYGYTF,TGTGCCAGCAGCTCAACAGGGGAGTCTGAGGTCTATGGCTACACCTTC
-,TRBV19,TRBJ1-4,TRBD1,15,CASRNRGLREEKLFF,TGTGCCAGTAGGAACAGGGGGCTGCGTGAAGAAAAACTGTTTTTT
-,TRBV2,TRBJ1-1,-,15,CASSDLYGVNTEAFF,TGTGCCAGCAGTGATCTCTACGGGGTGAACACTGAAGCTTTCTTT
-,TRBV29-1,TRBJ1-1,TRBD1,15,CSVIGDRIMNTEAFF,TGCAGCGTCATTGGGGACAGAATTATGAACACTGAAGCTTTCTTT
-,TRBV4-1,TRBJ2-1,TRBD2,17,CASSPNPSGGARNEQFF,TGCGCCAGCAGCCCTAACCCTAGCGGGGGGGCCCGCAATGAGCAGTTCTTC
-,TRBV10-3,TRBJ2-3,TRBD2,14,CAGATSAGTDTQYF,TGTGCCGGAGCGACTAGCGCAGGCACAGATACGCAGTATTTT
-,TRBV7-2,TRBJ2-4,-,14,CASSLRRESDIQYF,TGTGCCAGCAGCTTACGACGGGAATCAGACATTCAGTACTTC
-,TRBV30,TRBJ2-1,TRBD2,13,CAWTSGGANEQFF,TGTGCCTGGACTAGCGGGGGGGCCAATGAGCAGTTCTTC
once,TRBV29-1,TRBJ1-2,-,12,CSVEGGGLAWSF,TGCAGCGTTGAAGGGGGGGGCCTCGCCTGGAGCTTC
-,TRBV30,TRBJ2-1,-,14,CAWTSQGPYNEQFF,TGTGCCTGGACCTCACAGGGACCCTACAATGAGCAGTTCTTC
-,TRBV27,TRBJ1-5,-,14,CASSLSGGNQPQHF,TGTGCCAGCAGTCTATCCGGGGGGAACCAGCCCCAGCATTTT
once,TRBV6-1,TRBJ1-6,TRBD1,15,CASSGSGQGDSPLHF,TGTGCCAGCAGTGGATCTGGACAGGGGGATTCACCCCTCCACTTT
-,TRBV18,TRBJ2-2,-,13,CASTRDYTGELFF,TGTGCCAGCACCCGGGACTACACCGGGGAGCTGTTTTTT
-,TRBV11-1,TRBJ2-5,-,16,CASTKQGQKIQETQYF,TGTGCCAGCACCAAGCAGGGGCAGAAAATCCAAGAGACCCAGTACTTC
-,TRBV7-9,TRBJ1-3,-,16,CASTSPNRMPGNTIYF,TGTGCCAGCACCTCCCCCAACAGGATGCCGGGAAACACCATATATTTT
-,TRBV9,TRBJ2-5,-,14,CASSTTSNQETQYF,TGTGCCAGCAGTACAACTAGCAACCAAGAGACCCAGTACTTC
-,TRBV5-1,TRBJ2-1,TRBD1,17,CASSPPRDRGPIWEQFF,TGCGCCAGCAGCCCGCCCCGGGACAGGGGACCGATTTGGGAGCAGTTCTTC
few,TRBV7-2,TRBJ1-3,TRBD1,15,CASRPPGRGRNTIYF,TGTGCCAGCCGCCCGCCTGGCAGGGGGCGGAACACCATATATTTT
once,TRBV5-5,TRBJ2-5,TRBD1,13,CASSSGTEETQYF,TGTGCCAGCAGTTCCGGGACAGAAGAGACCCAGTACTTC
-,TRBV29-1,TRBJ2-1,TRBD1,19,CSVEDWTGGILGAYNEQFF,TGCAGCGTTGAAGACTGGACAGGGGGGATATTGGGCGCCTACAATGAGCAGTTCTTC
-,TRBV2,TRBJ1-1,-,13,CASVPDWNTEAFF,TGTGCCAGCGTCCCAGATTGGAACACTGAAGCTTTCTTT
-,TRBV2,TRBJ1-5,-,16,CASSEESPLSNQPQHF,TGTGCCAGCAGTGAAGAAAGCCCGCTTAGCAATCAGCCCCAGCATTTT
-,TRBV11-3,TRBJ2-1,-,14,CASSPGGSYNEQFF,TGTGCCAGCAGCCCAGGGGGGTCCTACAATGAGCAGTTCTTC
-,TRBV6-6,TRBJ2-7,TRBD1,14,CASSPDRASDEQYF,TGTGCCAGCAGCCCCGACAGGGCGAGTGACGAGCAGTACTTC
-,TRBV18,TRBJ1-2,-,15,CASSRGTTGPYGYTF,TGTGCCAGCTCACGAGGGACGACAGGTCCCTATGGCTACACCTTC
once,TRBV18,TRBJ1-5,TRBD1,16,CASSYTPGQGNQPQHF,TGTGCCAGCTCATACACACCGGGACAGGGCAATCAGCCCCAGCATTTT
-,TRBV11-2,TRBJ2-3,-,15,CASSRLSLGADTQYF,TGTGCCAGCAGCCGGCTGTCCTTAGGGGCAGATACGCAGTATTTT
-,TRBV7-9,TRBJ1-5,TRBD1,15,CASSGTGYSNQPQHF,TGTGCCAGCAGTGGGACAGGGTATAGCAATCAGCCCCAGCATTTT